One and the same sample provided the 20 T cell receptor beta chains below, sequenced in a study of T cell responses to AZD1222 COVID-19 vaccine. Sequenced by immunoSEQ multiplex PCR; TCRdb stores in-frame clones only, minus some. The sample holds roughly 50,000 clones, 80% to 90% seen once. The sequencing used peripheral blood, collected on day 0 of AZD1222 vaccination. The receptors derive from an adult in good health.

The J gene is TRBJ2-3, the V gene TRBV18; D remains ambiguous. The germline CDR1 and CDR2 sequences are KGHSH and LQKENI. Between the trimmed V and J ends, which lost 6 bases and 5 bases, there was a span of 9 bases. The CDR3 runs to 12 residues. CDR3 loop: CASSVWGDTQYF. The CDR3 DNA reads TGTGCCAGCTCGGTCTGGGGAGATACGCAGTATTTT.

The J gene is TRBJ2-5, the V gene TRBV2; D uncertain. Germline lookup yields CDR1 SNHLY and CDR2 FYNNEI. The CDR3 loop spans 13 amino acids. V was clipped by 6 bases and J by 5 bases, with 13 bases between them. CDR3 DNA sequence: TGTGCCAGCAGCGCCCCGGTGTCGGAGACCCAGTACTTC. Its translation is CASSAPVSETQYF. The variable domain in full, with the rest retrieved from reference TRBV2 and TRBJ2-5, is EPEVTQTPSHQVTQMGQEVILRCVPISNHLYFYWYRQILGQKVEFLVSFYNNEISEKSEIFDDQFSVERPDGSNFTLKIRSTKLEDSAMYFCASSAPVSETQYFGPGTRLLVL.

The sample holds one count of this clone. V usage is TRBV3-1 (or the pseudogene TRBV3-2) and J usage is TRBJ1-3; 7 nucleotides agree with TRBD1. CDR1 LGHDT and CDR2 YNNKEL come from the germline V gene (reference sequence). This CDR3 is 16 amino acids long. V lost 6 bases and J lost 4; bases outside the gene matches: 12. DNA for the CDR3: TGTGCCAGCAGACATAACAGGGGCTCATTGGGAAACACCATATATTTT. This codes for CASRHNRGSLGNTIYF.

This chain connects TRBV6-5 to TRBJ2-6, with D possibly matching TRBD2 (7 bases). The CDR3 totals 15 residues. The germline CDR1 and CDR2 sequences are MNHEY and SVGAGI. Trimming removed 2 bases at V and 4 bases at J, with 9 bases between. The CDR3 DNA reads TGTGCCAGCAGTTACGGGGGGGCCGGGGCCAACGTCCTGACTTTC. Protein sequence: CASSYGGAGANVLTF.

This chain links TRBV19 with TRBJ1-2; unclear D gene. Germline assignment: CDR1 LNHDA and CDR2 SQIVND (reference sequence). CDR3 length: 13 amino acids. Trimming took off 8 bases at V and 8 bases at J, with 18 bases between the two ends. Here the CDR3 DNA reads TGTGCCAGTGGCCTGGGGTCGCAGAACGGCTACACCTTC. Translated: CASGLGSQNGYTF.

Here the CDR3 reads CARLQGAGYEQYF. CDR3 nucleotide sequence: TGTGCCAGGCTCCAGGGGGCTGGCTACGAGCAGTACTTC. The chain is built from TRBV28 and TRBJ2-7; 8 bases fit TRBD1. The V and J ends lost 9 bases and 3 bases, in that order; junction bases with no gene match: 7. The CDR3 contains 13 residues. CDR1 is MDHEN and CDR2 is SYDVKM in the germline V gene.

The V gene is TRBV2, the J gene TRBJ2-1, with 7 nucleotides matching TRBD1. The J segment lost 6 bases and the V segment lost 7 bases, leaving 9 bases of the junction unmatched. CDR3 length: 14 residues. Per germline, CDR1 SNHLY and CDR2 FYNNEI. The CDR3 nucleotides are TGTGCCAGCACGAGGGACAGCGCTATCAATGAGCAGTTCTTC. This gives the protein CASTRDSAINEQFF.

The V gene is TRBV7-9, the J gene TRBJ1-5; weak D call: TRBD1 (5 bases). This CDR3 is 15 amino acids long. Looked up from germline, CDR1 is SEHNR and CDR2 is FQNEAQ (reference sequence). V was trimmed by 4 bases and J by 0 bases, leaving 10 bases between them. In DNA, the CDR3 is TGTGCCAGCAGCTCGGGGGGATATAGCAATCAGCCCCAGCATTTT. Translating it yields CASSSGGYSNQPQHF.

This sequence joins TRBV7-9 and TRBJ2-1; no firm D call. Germline V gene sequence: CDR1 SEHNR, CDR2 FQNEAQ (reference sequence). Trimming shortened V by 6 bases and J by 7 bases, and 19 bases separated the two germline ends. The CDR3 is made up of 15 amino acids. In DNA, the CDR3 is TGTGCCAGCAGACAAATTCTAGGGTCTAGGAATGAGCAGTTCTTC. This codes for CASRQILGSRNEQFF.

This clone has only one observation. This chain connects TRBV5-4 to TRBJ1-1; D uncertain. Trimming cost V 0 bases and J 7 bases, with 13 bases left between them. Germline V CDR1 and CDR2: SGHNT, YYREEE (reference sequence). The CDR3 has 14 amino acids. The CDR3 spells CASSLVGGNNEAFF. The CDR3 bases are TGTGCCAGCAGCTTGGTCGGAGGGAATAATGAAGCTTTCTTT.

The rearrangement uses TRBV28 and TRBJ1-5, with unresolved D. The CDR3 consists of 13 residues. The V gene lost 10 bases and the J gene lost 3 bases, with 13 bases spanning the gap. Germline assignment: CDR1 MDHEN and CDR2 SYDVKM. CDR3 loop: CATRFRINQPQHF. CDR3 DNA sequence: TGTGCCACCAGGTTCAGAATCAATCAGCCCCAGCATTTT.

The rearrangement joins TRBV5-1 to TRBJ1-5, with D possibly being TRBD1 (5 bases). Looked up from germline, CDR1 is SGHRS and CDR2 is YFSETQ. The CDR3 has 14 amino acids. Trimming removed 5 bases at V and 2 bases at J, with 11 bases between. CDR3: CASRPGTGNQPQHF. The CDR3 coding sequence is TGCGCCAGCAGGCCCGGGACGGGCAATCAGCCCCAGCATTTT.

This clone was seen a few times. V is TRBV5-4 and J is TRBJ2-3; 7 positions match TRBD2. CDR3 length: 16 amino acids. Germline lookup yields CDR1 SGHNT and CDR2 YYREEE (reference sequence). Germline trimming cut 0 bases from V and 0 bases from J; bases unmatched to any gene: 4. The CDR3 DNA follows: TGTGCCAGCAGCTTGGTTATTAGCGGGAGCACAGATACGCAGTATTTT. The encoded protein is CASSLVISGSTDTQYF. The whole variable domain, remainder taken from reference TRBV5-4 and TRBJ2-3, is ETGVTQSPTHLIKTRGQQVTLRCSSQSGHNTVSWYQQALGQGPQFIFQYYREEENGRGNFPPRFSGLQFPNYSSELNVNALELDDSALYLCASSLVISGSTDTQYFGPGTRLTVL.

The chain links TRBV10-3 to TRBJ1-2; possibly TRBD1 for D (5 bases). Germline CDR1 is ENHRY and CDR2 is SYGVKD. The CDR3 runs 14 residues. Trimming pared 4 bases from V and 10 bases from J, leaving 19 bases between. The CDR3: CAISGWEGTSIYTF. CDR3 coding DNA: TGTGCCATCAGTGGTTGGGAGGGGACCTCAATCTACACCTTC.

This chain joins TRBV19 and TRBJ2-2, with 8 positions matching TRBD2. The CDR3 sequence is 15 residues long. Germline V lookup: CDR1 LNHDA, CDR2 SQIVND (reference sequence). Trimming at V came to 3 bases and at J to 8 bases, leaving 8 bases not matched to a gene. The CDR3 DNA is TGTGCCAGTAGTATTGCAGCGGGAGTTGCTGGGGAGCTGTTTTTT. Protein sequence: CASSIAAGVAGELFF.

The chain recombines TRBV6-5 with TRBJ2-7; TRBD1 is a possible D gene (7 bases). Trimming took 5 bases from V and 2 from J, leaving 10 bases between them. CDR1 is MNHEY and CDR2 is SVGAGI in the germline V gene. The CDR3 covers 13 residues. CDR3 coding DNA: TGTGCCAGCAGTCGGGGGACAGCCTACGAGCAGTACTTC. Residues: CASSRGTAYEQYF.

The chain joins TRBV7-2 to TRBJ2-7; no clear D gene. V was shortened by 1 base and J by 4 bases, with 5 bases between the two germline ends. This CDR3 comprises 12 residues. The germline V gene encodes CDR1 SGHTA and CDR2 FQGNSA. This CDR3 reads CASSLGKYEQYF. In DNA, the CDR3 is TGTGCCAGCAGCTTAGGAAAGTACGAGCAGTACTTC.

The chain links TRBV6-1 to TRBJ2-7; weak D call: TRBD1 (5 bases). The CDR3 length is 16 residues. CDR1 is MNHNS, CDR2 SASEGT, per germline. Trimming left V 3 bases short and J 0 bases short, with 15 bases between. The CDR3 loop is CASSDRKQASSYEQYF. The DNA for the CDR3 is TGTGCCAGCAGTGACCGCAAACAGGCAAGCTCCTACGAGCAGTACTTC.

V usage is TRBV30 and J usage is TRBJ2-7, with D possibly matching TRBD1 (7 bases). This CDR3 has 12 amino acids. From germline, CDR1 is GTSNPN and CDR2 SVGIG (reference sequence). V shed 4 bases and J shed 7 bases, with 14 bases lying between them. The DNA for the CDR3 is TGTGCCTGGAACGGGCAGGGGGGAGAGCAGTACTTC. Protein product: CAWNGQGGEQYF.

The chain employs TRBV2 and TRBJ2-2; D not resolved. Germline V CDR1 and CDR2: SNHLY, FYNNEI. The CDR3 contains 15 residues. V was clipped by 3 bases and J by 6 bases, with 14 bases between them. The CDR3 sequence: CASSDTGILPGELFF. In nucleotides, the CDR3 is TGTGCCAGCAGTGATACTGGGATTCTTCCCGGGGAGCTGTTTTTT.